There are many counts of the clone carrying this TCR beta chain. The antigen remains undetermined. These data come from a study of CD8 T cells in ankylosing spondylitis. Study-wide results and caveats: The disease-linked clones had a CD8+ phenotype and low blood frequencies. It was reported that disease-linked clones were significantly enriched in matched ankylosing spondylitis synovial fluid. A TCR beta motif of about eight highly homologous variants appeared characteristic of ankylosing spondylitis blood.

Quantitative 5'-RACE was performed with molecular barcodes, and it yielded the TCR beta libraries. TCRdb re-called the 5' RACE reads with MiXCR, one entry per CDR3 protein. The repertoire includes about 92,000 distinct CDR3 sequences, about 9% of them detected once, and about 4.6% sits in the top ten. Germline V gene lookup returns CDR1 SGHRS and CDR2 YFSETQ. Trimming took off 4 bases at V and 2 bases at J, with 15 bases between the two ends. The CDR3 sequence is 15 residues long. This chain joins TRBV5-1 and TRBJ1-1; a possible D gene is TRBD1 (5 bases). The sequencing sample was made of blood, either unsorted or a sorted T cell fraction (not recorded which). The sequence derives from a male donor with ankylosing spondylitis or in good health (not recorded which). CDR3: CASSDGTGTNTEAFF. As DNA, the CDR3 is TGCGCCAGCAGCGACGGGACGGGGACTAACACTGAAGCTTTCTTT.